This TCR beta chain is drawn from a study of neurological immune-mediated disorders. Study-wide findings and caveats: Clinical and MRI features did not associate with the cluster found in multiple sclerosis patients.

A 10-nucleotide random UMI tagged transcripts in template-switch 5'RACE cDNA synthesis. TCRdb itself ran the 5' RACE reads through MiXCR, one entry per CDR3 protein. This sample has 66,000 or so distinct CDR3 sequences, with around 5.2% found just once. This clonotype was counted at least ten times. The antigen remains undetermined. V gave up 5 bases and J gave up 11 bases, with 6 bases separating them. There are 8 residues in the CDR3. Per the germline V gene, CDR1 is DFQATT and CDR2 is SNEGSKA (reference sequence). This sequence joins TRBV20-1 and TRBJ1-1; D not resolved. The sequence was collected from a woman aged 30 to 39 with multiple sclerosis. The sequencing sample was made of PBMCs. CDR3 residues: CSAGRAFF. The CDR3 nucleotides read TGCAGTGCTGGCCGGGCTTTCTTT.